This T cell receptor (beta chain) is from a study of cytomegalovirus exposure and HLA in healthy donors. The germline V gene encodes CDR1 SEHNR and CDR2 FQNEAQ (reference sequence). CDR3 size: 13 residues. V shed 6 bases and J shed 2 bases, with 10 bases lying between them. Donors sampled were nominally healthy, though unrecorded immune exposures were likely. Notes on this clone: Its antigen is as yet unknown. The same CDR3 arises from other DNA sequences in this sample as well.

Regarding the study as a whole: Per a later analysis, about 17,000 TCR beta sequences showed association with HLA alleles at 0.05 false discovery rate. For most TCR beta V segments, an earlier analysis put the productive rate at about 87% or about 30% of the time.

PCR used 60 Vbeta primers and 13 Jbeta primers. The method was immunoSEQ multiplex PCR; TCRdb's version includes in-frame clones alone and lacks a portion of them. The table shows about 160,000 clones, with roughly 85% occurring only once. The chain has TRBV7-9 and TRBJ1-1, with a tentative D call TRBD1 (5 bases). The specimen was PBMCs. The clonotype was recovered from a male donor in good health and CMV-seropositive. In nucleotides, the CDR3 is TGTGCCAGCAGTCCGACAGTAAACACTGAAGCTTTCTTT. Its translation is CASSPTVNTEAFF.